The clone carrying this T cell receptor beta chain was found a few times. Its antigen is still unknown. Trimming took off 2 bases at V and 0 bases at J, with 12 bases between the two ends. This CDR3 comprises 15 residues. Germline CDR1 and CDR2: DFQATT and SNEGSKA (reference sequence). The sample originates from a study of T cells after yellow fever vaccination. Study-wide results and limits: Though it reached lower strength, the secondary response hit its peak faster, day 5 versus 15. The study re-detected most primary-vaccination clones after the booster (about 95% CD4, just over 85% CD8). From the bulk population, abundant clonotypes could contaminate and appear within FACS-sorted repertoires.

TCRdb re-called the 5' RACE reads with MiXCR, one entry per CDR3 protein. The table lists about 170,000 distinct CDR3 sequences, approximately 10% of them singletons, with about 40% in the top ten. The source was CD8+ T cells sorted from PBMCs, collected 15 days after the yellow fever booster vaccination. The sequence was obtained from a man between 18 and 35 years old who received the YFV17D yellow fever vaccine. The J gene is TRBJ2-3, the V gene TRBV20-1; D unclear. CDR3 bases: TGCAGTGCTAGAAGTACTAAGTTAAGCACAGATACGCAGTATTTT. It specifies CSARSTKLSTDTQYF.